This T cell receptor (beta chain) appears in the sequencing data of a study of spatial heterogeneity in lung cancer. For the study at large: Each unique TCR and UMI combination was seen more than ten times on average in raw reads.

The V gene lost 3 bases and the J gene lost 3 bases, with 15 bases spanning the gap. The CDR3 is 15 residues long. Germline V gene lookup returns CDR1 SGHRS and CDR2 YFSETQ. Turning to this clonotype: Its antigen is not identified.

General observations from the study: Ubiquitous expanded tumor TCRs surfaced in blood more at resection than they did at follow-up.

TCRdb re-analysed the 5' RACE reads in MiXCR, keeping a single row per CDR3 protein. The sample holds 35,000 to 55,000 distinct CDR3 sequences; roughly 15% are singletons and the top ten take 50% to 65%. The time point denotes: sample taken at primary tumor resection. Unsorted whole RNA from tumor, nontumor lung or frozen PBMC underwent sequencing. This clonotype originated in a male donor with early-stage non-small cell lung cancer. The material was PBMCs, obtained at surgery. The gene calls are TRBV5-1 and TRBJ2-5, with D possibly TRBD1 on 5 matching bases. The chain's CDR3 is CASSSPGRVKETQYF. As DNA, the CDR3 is TGCGCCAGCAGCTCACCGGGCAGGGTGAAAGAGACCCAGTACTTC.